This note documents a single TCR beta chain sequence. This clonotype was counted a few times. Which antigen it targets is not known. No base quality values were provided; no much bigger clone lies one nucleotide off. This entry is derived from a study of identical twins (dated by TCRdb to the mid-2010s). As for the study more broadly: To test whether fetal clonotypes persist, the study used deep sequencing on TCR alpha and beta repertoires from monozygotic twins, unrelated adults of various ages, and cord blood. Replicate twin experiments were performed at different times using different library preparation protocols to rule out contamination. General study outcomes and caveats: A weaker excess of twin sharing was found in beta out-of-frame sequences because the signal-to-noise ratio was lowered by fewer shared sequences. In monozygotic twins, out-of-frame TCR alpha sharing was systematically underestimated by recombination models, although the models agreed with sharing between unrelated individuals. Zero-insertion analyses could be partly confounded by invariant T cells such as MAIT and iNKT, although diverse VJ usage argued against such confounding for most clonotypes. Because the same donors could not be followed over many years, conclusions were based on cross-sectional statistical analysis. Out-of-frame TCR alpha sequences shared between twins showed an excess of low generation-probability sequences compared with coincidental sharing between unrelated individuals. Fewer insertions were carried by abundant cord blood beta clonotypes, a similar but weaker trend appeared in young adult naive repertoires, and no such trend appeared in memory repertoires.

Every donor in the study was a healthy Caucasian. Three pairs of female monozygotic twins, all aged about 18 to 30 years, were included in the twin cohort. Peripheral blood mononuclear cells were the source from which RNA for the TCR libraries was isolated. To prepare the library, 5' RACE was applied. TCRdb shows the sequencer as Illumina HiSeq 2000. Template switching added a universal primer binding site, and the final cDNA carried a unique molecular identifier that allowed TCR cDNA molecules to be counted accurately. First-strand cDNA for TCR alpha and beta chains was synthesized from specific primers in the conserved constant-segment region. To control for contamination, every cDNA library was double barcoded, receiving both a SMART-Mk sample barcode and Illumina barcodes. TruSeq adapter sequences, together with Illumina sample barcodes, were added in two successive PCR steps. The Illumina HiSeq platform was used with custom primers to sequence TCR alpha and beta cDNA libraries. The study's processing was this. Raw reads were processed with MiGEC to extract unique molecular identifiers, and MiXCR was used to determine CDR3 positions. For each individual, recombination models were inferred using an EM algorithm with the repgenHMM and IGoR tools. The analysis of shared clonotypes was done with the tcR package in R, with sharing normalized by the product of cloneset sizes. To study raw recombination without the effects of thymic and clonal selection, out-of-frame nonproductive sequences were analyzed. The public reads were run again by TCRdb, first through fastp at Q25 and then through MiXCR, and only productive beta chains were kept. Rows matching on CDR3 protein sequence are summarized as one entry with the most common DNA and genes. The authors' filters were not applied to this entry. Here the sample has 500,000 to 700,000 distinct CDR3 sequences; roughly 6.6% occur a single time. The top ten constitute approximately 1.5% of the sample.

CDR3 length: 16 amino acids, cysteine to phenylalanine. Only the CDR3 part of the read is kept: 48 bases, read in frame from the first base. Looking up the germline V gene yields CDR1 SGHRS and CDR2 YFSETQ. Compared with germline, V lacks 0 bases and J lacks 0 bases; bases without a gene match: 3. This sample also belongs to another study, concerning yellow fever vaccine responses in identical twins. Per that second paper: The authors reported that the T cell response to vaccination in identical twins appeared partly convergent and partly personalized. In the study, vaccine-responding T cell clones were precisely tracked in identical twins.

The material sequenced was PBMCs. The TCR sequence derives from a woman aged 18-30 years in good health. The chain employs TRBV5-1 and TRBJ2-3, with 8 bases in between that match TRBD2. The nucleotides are TGCGCCAGCAGCTTGGATCGGGGGGGGAGCACAGATACGCAGTATTTT. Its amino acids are CASSLDRGGSTDTQYF.